This T cell receptor (beta chain) was captured by sequencing in a study of T cells in Graves' hyperthyroidism and ophthalmopathy. Study details: Peripheral blood was obtained at initial diagnosis, preceding any treatment.

Across 18 months, stable Graves' hyperthyroidism was marked by no progression to ophthalmopathy. Exclusion followed for patients with uncontrolled infection, other autoimmune disease, pregnancy or lactation. Each diagnosis was grounded in clinical symptoms, serum thyroxine and TRAb, thyroid ultrasound, and orbital computed tomography. CDR3 size: 15 residues. The germline V and J ends were trimmed by 7 bases and 7 bases, with 20 bases remaining between them. The germline CDR1 and CDR2 sequences are MDHEN and SYDVKM. RNA transcripts served as the template for amplifying TCR beta CDR3 regions. The HTBI primer set was used in a first-round RT-PCR of the TCR CDR3. TCRdb reprocessed the multiplex PCR reads via MiXCR and lists one record per CDR3 protein. The top ten hold 3.8% of the sample, which has 600,000 or so distinct CDR3 sequences, 15% to 20% seen once. This clonotype was recorded a few times.

What was sequenced was blood. The receptor was derived from a woman aged 25 to 39 with Graves' hyperthyroidism. The chain is built from TRBV28 and TRBJ1-5; perhaps TRBD1 as D (5 bases). The CDR3: CASNYYRMGGQPQHF. The CDR3 region has the DNA TGTGCCAGCAACTACTACAGGATGGGCGGCCAGCCCCAGCATTTT.